The next 32 T cell receptor beta chains were all read from a single sample in a study of shared clonotypes between healthy human individuals. Using immunoSEQ multiplex PCR, the repertoire was profiled, and TCRdb retains in-frame clones only, with some absent. The repertoire holds a few million clones, with about 92% as singletons. Source material: naive CD4+ T cells sorted from blood. Subset specified: CD45RA+ positively selected. All receptors come from a man between 18 and 29 years old in good health.

About this clone itself: This sample includes further DNA sequences coding for the same CDR3. This rearrangement joins TRBV30 to TRBJ2-3; D is perhaps TRBD2 (5 bases). Germline CDR1 and CDR2: GTSNPN and SVGIG (reference sequence). The CDR3 covers 12 residues. Trimming shortened V by 1 base and J by 4 bases, and 6 bases separated the two germline ends. The CDR3 reads CAWSDGADTQYF. Written as DNA, the CDR3 is TGTGCCTGGAGTGACGGGGCAGATACGCAGTATTTT. Variable domain in full (rest from reference TRBV30 and TRBJ2-3): SQTIHQWPATLVQPVGSPLSLECTVEGTSNPNLYWYRQAAGRGLQLLFYSVGIGQISSEVPQNLSASRPQDRQFILSSKKLLLSDSGFYLCAWSDGADTQYFGPGTRLTVL.

The rearrangement joins TRBV28 to TRBJ1-1; unclear D gene. V was trimmed by 6 bases and J by 5 bases, leaving 13 bases between them. In germline, CDR1 is MDHEN, CDR2 SYDVKM. This CDR3 spans 13 amino acids. DNA of the CDR3: TGTGCCAGCAGAGGAGATCGGTTGACTGAAGCTTTCTTT. Its protein is CASRGDRLTEAFF.

In the case of this clone: The sample has other DNA sequences that encode this CDR3 too. The V and J genes are TRBV11-1 and TRBJ2-1, with 8 bases fitting TRBD1. The germline CDR1 and CDR2 sequences are SGHAT and FQDESV (reference sequence). The CDR3 extends over 15 amino acids. V was clipped by 1 base and J by 1 base; unmatched bases: 0. The CDR3 region has the DNA TGTGCCAGCAGCTTAGACAGGGGGTCCTACAATGAGCAGTTCTTC. This translates into CASSLDRGSYNEQFF. Variable domain in full (rest from reference TRBV11-1 and TRBJ2-1): EAEVAQSPRYKITEKSQAVAFWCDPISGHATLYWYRQILGQGPELLVQFQDESVVDDSQLPKDRFSAERLKGVDSTLKIQPAELGDSAMYLCASSLDRGSYNEQFFGPGTRLTVL.

This clone has only one observation. The J gene is TRBJ1-5, the V gene TRBV6-6; 9 bases match TRBD1. Germline values: CDR1 MNHNY, CDR2 SVGAGI (reference sequence). The CDR3 consists of 14 residues. The ends lost 5 bases at V and 5 bases at J; junction bases unmatched: 4. CDR3 coding DNA: TGTGCCAGCAGTCGGACAGGGGCTGATCAGCCCCAGCATTTT. This encodes CASSRTGADQPQHF.

The CDR3 region has the DNA TGTGCCAGCAGTTTACTGGGTCAAGAGACCCAGTACTTC. The encoded protein is CASSLLGQETQYF. This rearrangement joins TRBV28 to TRBJ2-5; D unresolved. The ends were cut back, 2 bases at V and 2 bases at J, with 6 bases in the middle. The CDR3 is made up of 13 amino acids. In germline, CDR1 is MDHEN, CDR2 SYDVKM.

Remarks on this clone: One end of the junction varies from germline; a read error may be responsible. The rearrangement joins TRBV7-7 to TRBJ2-3, with TRBD2 matching over 7 bases. This CDR3 has 14 residues. Germline-derived CDR1 and CDR2 are SSHAT and FNYEAQ (reference sequence). Here the CDR3 reads CASSLGLAADTQYF. The DNA of the CDR3 is TGTGCTAGCAGCTTAGGTCTAGCGGCCGATACGCAGTATTTT.

The V gene is TRBV7-9, the J gene TRBJ1-5; 7 bases are shared with TRBD1. The junction had 3 bases not matched to a gene; V was cut back by 3 bases and J by 1 base. This CDR3 is built from 15 residues. Germline V gene sequence: CDR1 SEHNR, CDR2 FQNEAQ (reference sequence). CDR3 amino acids: CASSFEGASNQPQHF. In DNA, the CDR3 is TGTGCCAGCAGCTTTGAGGGGGCAAGCAATCAGCCCCAGCATTTT.

This clone was found a few times. The chain joins TRBV27 to TRBJ1-1, with TRBD1 matching 8 bases. Germline V lookup: CDR1 MNHEY, CDR2 SMNVEV (reference sequence). Trimming removed 3 bases from V and 8 bases from J; junction bases left unmatched: 5. This CDR3 has 13 residues. The CDR3 DNA reads TGTGCCAGCAGTTTCTCAGGGGGCTGGGAAGCTTTCTTT. Its protein is CASSFSGGWEAFF.

The table lists this clone with a count of one. Other DNA sequences in this specimen translate into the identical CDR3. J is TRBJ2-7 and V is TRBV6-6, with 9 bases aligning to TRBD1. The CDR3 length is 14 residues. J lost 0 bases, V lost 4 bases, and 1 base had no gene match. Per germline, CDR1 MNHNY and CDR2 SVGAGI (reference sequence). This CDR3 is CASSSTGGSYEQYF. CDR3 bases: TGTGCCAGCAGTTCGACAGGGGGCTCCTACGAGCAGTACTTC.

This clone appeared a single time. The chain joins TRBV18 to TRBJ2-7; the D is unclear. The CDR3 extends over 13 amino acids. The germline V gene encodes CDR1 KGHSH and CDR2 LQKENI. V was trimmed by 3 bases and J by 9 bases, leaving 15 bases between them. CDR3 DNA: TGTGCCAGCTCACCCCGACACATCTTCGGGCAGTACTTC. Its translation: CASSPRHIFGQYF. Variable domain in full (rest from reference TRBV18 and TRBJ2-7): NAGVMQNPRHLVRRRGQEARLRCSPMKGHSHVYWYRQLPEEGLKFMVYLQKENIIDESGMPKERFSAEFPKEGPSILRIQQVVRGDSAAYFCASSPRHIFGQYFGPGTRLTVT.

This clone was counted once. V is TRBV7-2 and J is TRBJ1-2, with D possibly TRBD1 on 6 matching bases. The CDR3 length is 14 residues. Germline CDR1 is SGHTA and CDR2 is FQGNSA. V was pared by 5 bases and J by 0 bases, with 10 bases between. For the CDR3, the DNA is TGTGCCAGCAGCAAGGGGGGGACTAACTATGGCTACACCTTC. Encoded protein: CASSKGGTNYGYTF. Using reference TRBV7-2 and TRBJ1-2 for the parts outside the CDR3, the full variable domain is GAGVSQSPSNKVTEKGKDVELRCDPISGHTALYWYRQSLGQGLEFLIYFQGNSAPDKSGLPSDRFSAERTGGSVSTLTIQRTQQEDSAVYLCASSKGGTNYGYTFGSGTRLTVV.

The chain employs TRBV5-1 and TRBJ2-3, with TRBD2 matching over 9 bases. Germline values: CDR1 SGHRS, CDR2 YFSETQ. This CDR3 contains 15 residues. V trimming: 7 bases; J trimming: 1 base; junction bases outside the gene matches: 7. The CDR3 coding sequence is TGCGCCAGCCGTGGGGCTAGCGGGGGCACAGATACGCAGTATTTT. As protein: CASRGASGGTDTQYF.

This rearrangement joins TRBV30 to TRBJ2-7, with 10 bases fitting TRBD1. Per germline, CDR1 GTSNPN and CDR2 SVGIG (reference sequence). This CDR3 has 15 residues. With V trimmed by 0 bases and J by 5 bases, 7 bases remained unmatched. CDR3 nucleotide sequence: TGTGCCTGGAGTGTACGGGACAGGGGTACCGACGAGCAGTACTTC. This gives the protein CAWSVRDRGTDEQYF.

This chain joins TRBV29-1 and TRBJ2-3; 9 bases fit TRBD1. Germline CDR1 SQVTM, CDR2 ANQGSEA. This CDR3 comprises 14 residues. V was pared by 8 bases and J by 4 bases, with 10 bases of the junction left unmatched. As DNA, the CDR3 is TGCAGCTCAGCCGGGACAGGGAAGTCAGATACGCAGTATTTT. Translating gives CSSAGTGKSDTQYF.

To note about this clone: Additional DNA sequences in this sample encode the identical CDR3. V and J are TRBV6-1 and TRBJ2-3; the match to TRBD2 covers 7 bases. The V and J ends lost 2 bases and 2 bases, in that order; junction bases with no gene match: 4. Germline V gene sequence: CDR1 MNHNS, CDR2 SASEGT. The CDR3 consists of 15 residues. The CDR3 sequence: CASSESGRDTDTQYF. CDR3 sequence (DNA): TGTGCCAGCAGTGAAAGTGGGAGGGACACAGATACGCAGTATTTT.

Only one count was recorded for this clone. J is TRBJ1-2 and V is TRBV7-2, with D possibly TRBD1 on 6 matching bases. With 6 bases removed from V and 6 bases from J, the gap between germline ends came to 17 bases. The CDR3 extends over 14 amino acids. Germline V gene sequence: CDR1 SGHTA, CDR2 FQGNSA. The CDR3 nucleotides are TGTGCCAGCAGACGTCCGGGGGGCACACATGGCTACACCTTC. It encodes CASRRPGGTHGYTF.

The chain is built from TRBV11-2 and TRBJ2-1; no clear D gene. V gave up 3 bases and J gave up 4 bases, with 7 bases separating them. There are 13 residues in the CDR3. Germline CDR1 SGHAT, CDR2 FQNNGV. DNA of the CDR3: TGTGCCAGCAGCTTCATAACTTACAATGAGCAGTTCTTC. It translates to CASSFITYNEQFF. Combining the CDR3 with reference TRBV11-2 and TRBJ2-1 gives the whole variable domain EAGVAQSPRYKIIEKRQSVAFWCNPISGHATLYWYQQILGQGPKLLIQFQNNGVVDDSQLPKDRFSAERLKGVDSTLKIQPAKLEDSAVYLCASSFITYNEQFFGPGTRLTVL.

The chain has TRBV6-1 and TRBJ2-2; the D gene is possibly TRBD2 (6 bases). The CDR3 runs to 14 residues. Trimming pared 6 bases from V and 2 bases from J, leaving 10 bases between. Germline CDR1 MNHNS, CDR2 SASEGT. The CDR3 here is CASSTGLNTGELFF. DNA for the CDR3: TGTGCCAGCAGCACGGGACTTAACACCGGGGAGCTGTTTTTT.

The gene calls are TRBV11-2 and TRBJ1-3; no clear D. The V end lost 10 bases, the J end lost 0 bases, and 13 bases lay between the germline ends. Per germline, CDR1 SGHAT and CDR2 FQNNGV. There are 14 residues in the CDR3. The CDR3: CATFPYHSGNTIYF. The DNA of the CDR3 is TGTGCCACCTTTCCGTACCACTCTGGAAACACCATATATTTT.

The J gene is TRBJ2-5, the V gene TRBV2; TRBD2 aligns across 11 bases. This CDR3 has 14 amino acids. Germline CDR1 and CDR2: SNHLY and FYNNEI. The V gene end was trimmed by 6 bases and the J gene end by 11 bases; junction bases not matched to a gene: 11. CDR3 residues: CASRGGTSGRRQYF. Written as DNA, the CDR3 is TGTGCCAGCAGGGGAGGAACTAGCGGGAGACGACAGTACTTC. The whole variable domain, filled in from reference TRBV2 and TRBJ2-5, reads EPEVTQTPSHQVTQMGQEVILRCVPISNHLYFYWYRQILGQKVEFLVSFYNNEISEKSEIFDDQFSVERPDGSNFTLKIRSTKLEDSAMYFCASRGGTSGRRQYFGPGTRLLVL.

The chain joins TRBV7-2 to TRBJ2-1; 12 nucleotides align to TRBD2. This CDR3 region has 15 residues. CDR1 is SGHTA, CDR2 FQGNSA, per germline. V was clipped by 7 bases and J by 12 bases; unmatched bases: 13. CDR3 amino acids: CASTTSGRSFAGQFF. CDR3 bases: TGTGCCAGCACCACTAGCGGGAGGTCTTTTGCCGGGCAGTTCTTC.

This chain joins TRBV30 and TRBJ2-5; 8 bases align to TRBD1. The end of the DNA aligns better with TRBJ2-7, so the J call may be wrong. The CDR3 is 13 residues long. Germline CDR1 and CDR2: GTSNPN and SVGIG (reference sequence). In nucleotides, the CDR3 is TGTGCCGGACTCTCGACAGGGGCCTACGAGCAGTACTTC. Protein sequence: CAGLSTGAYEQYF.

The genes are TRBV5-6 and TRBJ1-1; 10 bases line up with TRBD1. After removal of 4 bases from V and 4 bases from J, the junction contained 10 bases not matched to a gene. CDR3 size: 16 residues. Germline V gene sequence: CDR1 SGHDT, CDR2 YYEEEE. As DNA, the CDR3 is TGTGCCAGCAGCACTCTCGGGACAGGGGCTTTCACTGAAGCTTTCTTT. Protein sequence: CASSTLGTGAFTEAFF.

J is TRBJ2-1 and V is TRBV7-2, with D possibly TRBD2 on 6 matching bases. V was trimmed by 5 bases and J by 4 bases, leaving 21 bases between them. The CDR3 covers 17 residues. Germline V gene lookup returns CDR1 SGHTA and CDR2 FQGNSA. The CDR3 nucleotides read TGTGCCAGCAGCCCCTACCACTATGGCGGGGCATACAATGAGCAGTTCTTC. Residues: CASSPYHYGGAYNEQFF.

The chain joins TRBV7-2 to TRBJ1-2, with 7 bases identical to TRBD1. With 7 bases clipped from V and 0 bases from J, the junction kept 2 bases outside the gene matches. Germline assignment: CDR1 SGHTA and CDR2 FQGNSA. This CDR3 spans 13 amino acids. CDR3 nucleotides: TGTGCCAGCACGGACAGGACTAACTATGGCTACACCTTC. Translated, it gives CASTDRTNYGYTF.

Concerning this clone itself: The identical CDR3 is also encoded by other nucleotide sequences in the sample. The chain joins TRBV7-2 to TRBJ1-6; the D gene is possibly TRBD1 (5 bases). V was cut by 3 bases and J by 3 bases, with 6 bases left in between. Per germline, CDR1 SGHTA and CDR2 FQGNSA. The CDR3 has 14 amino acids. CDR3 DNA: TGTGCCAGCAGCTTTCAGGGCTATAATTCACCCCTCCACTTT. Translating it yields CASSFQGYNSPLHF.

CDR3 residues: CAWSADTQGSETQYF. The CDR3 DNA reads TGTGCCTGGAGCGCGGACACCCAGGGTTCGGAGACCCAGTACTTC. This chain links TRBV30 with TRBJ2-5; possibly TRBD1 for D (5 bases). This CDR3 spans 15 amino acids. CDR1 GTSNPN and CDR2 SVGIG come from the germline V gene (reference sequence). Trimming cost V 3 bases and J 5 bases, with 19 bases left between them.

This clone came up once. The chain has TRBV30 and TRBJ2-4; D gene ambiguous. The germline CDR1 and CDR2 sequences are GTSNPN and SVGIG (reference sequence). There are 13 residues in the CDR3. V was pared by 1 base and J by 9 bases, with 13 bases between. CDR3 sequence reads: CAWSGQALGIQYF. The CDR3 bases are TGTGCCTGGAGTGGTCAGGCCTTGGGCATTCAGTACTTC. The complete variable domain, with remaining parts taken from reference TRBV30 and TRBJ2-4, reads SQTIHQWPATLVQPVGSPLSLECTVEGTSNPNLYWYRQAAGRGLQLLFYSVGIGQISSEVPQNLSASRPQDRQFILSSKKLLLSDSGFYLCAWSGQALGIQYFGAGTRLSVL.

This clone showed up just once. V usage is TRBV28 and J usage is TRBJ1-2; D remains ambiguous. V was pared by 2 bases and J by 4 bases, with 5 bases between. The CDR3 covers 12 residues. Per the germline V gene, CDR1 is MDHEN and CDR2 is SYDVKM. The CDR3 spells CASSLNPYGYTF. DNA of the CDR3: TGTGCCAGCAGTTTAAATCCCTATGGCTACACCTTC.

This chain uses TRBV10-1 with TRBJ2-3; D gene unclear. The germline CDR1 and CDR2 sequences are WNHNN and SYGVQD (reference sequence). V was trimmed by 6 bases and J by 9 bases, leaving 10 bases between them. The length of the CDR3 is 11 residues. CDR3 DNA sequence: TGCGCCAGCAGCGATATGGACACGCAGTATTTT. Its translation: CASSDMDTQYF.

V gene TRBV7-9 combines with J gene TRBJ2-7; TRBD2 agrees at 8 bases. This CDR3 has 17 amino acids. From germline, CDR1 is SEHNR and CDR2 FQNEAQ (reference sequence). With V trimmed by 1 base and J by 0 bases, 8 bases remained unmatched. The CDR3: CASSLDLASGYSYEQYF. CDR3 in DNA: TGTGCCAGCAGCTTAGACCTAGCTAGCGGGTACTCCTACGAGCAGTACTTC.

V is TRBV27 and J is TRBJ1-1, with D possibly TRBD1 on 5 matching bases. The germline CDR1 and CDR2 sequences are MNHEY and SMNVEV (reference sequence). Trimming left V 2 bases short and J 3 bases short, with 19 bases between. This CDR3 comprises 17 residues. The CDR3 loop is CASSLVGETSGDTEAFF. The CDR3 DNA reads as TGTGCCAGCAGTTTAGTAGGGGAAACTTCGGGAGACACTGAAGCTTTCTTT.